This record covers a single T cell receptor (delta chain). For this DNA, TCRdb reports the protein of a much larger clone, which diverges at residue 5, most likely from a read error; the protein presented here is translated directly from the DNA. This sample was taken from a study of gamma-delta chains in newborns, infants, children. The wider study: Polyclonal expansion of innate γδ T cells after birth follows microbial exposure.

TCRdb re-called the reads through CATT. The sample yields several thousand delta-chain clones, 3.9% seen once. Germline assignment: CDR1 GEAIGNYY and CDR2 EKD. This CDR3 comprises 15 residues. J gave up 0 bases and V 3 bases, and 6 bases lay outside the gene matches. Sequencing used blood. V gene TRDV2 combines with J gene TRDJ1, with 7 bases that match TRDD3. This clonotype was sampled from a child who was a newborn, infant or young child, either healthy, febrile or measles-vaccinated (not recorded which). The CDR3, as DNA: TGTGCCTGTGACGCCGGGGGATGGTACACCGATAAACTCATCTTT. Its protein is CACDAGGWYTDKLIF.